The 13 T cell receptor beta chains reported below all come from one sample, sequenced in a study of patients and donors after allogeneic stem cell transplantation. From the RT-PCR reads, TCRdb called clonotypes with MiXCR, one entry per CDR3 protein. The repertoire holds about 74,000 distinct CDR3 sequences, with 26% as singletons. The sample was blood, either unsorted or a sorted T cell fraction (not recorded which). All receptors derive from a human donor who was either an allogeneic HSCT recipient or a stem cell or donor lymphocyte infusion donor (not recorded which). It is not recorded whose cells these are; they may come from a transplant donor.

The rearrangement uses TRBV5-1 and TRBJ2-3; 7 bases fit TRBD2. This CDR3 is 16 amino acids long. The germline CDR1 and CDR2 sequences are SGHRS and YFSETQ. V dropped 1 base and J dropped 1; count of bases not matched to a gene: 6. The CDR3 protein is CASSLTGGPGTDTQYF. The DNA for the CDR3 is TGCGCCAGCAGCTTGACGGGGGGTCCTGGCACAGATACGCAGTATTTT.

The chain combines TRBV29-1 with TRBJ2-7; 10 nucleotides match TRBD1. The CDR3 extends over 12 amino acids. Germline V gene data show CDR1 as SQVTM and CDR2 as ANQGSEA. The V segment lost 6 bases and the J segment 5 bases; nucleotides outside the gene matches: 4. The CDR3 sequence: CSVAGTGDEQYF. In DNA form, the CDR3 reads TGCAGCGTGGCCGGGACAGGGGACGAGCAGTACTTC.

This clonotype was observed a few times. The J gene is TRBJ2-3, the V gene TRBV9; no firm D call. The V gene's germline CDR1 is SGDLS and CDR2 YYNGEE. The CDR3 spans 14 residues. The ends were cut back, 0 bases at V and 6 bases at J, with 11 bases in the middle. The CDR3 spells CASSVDTDWDTQYF. CDR3 sequence (DNA): TGTGCCAGCAGCGTAGATACTGATTGGGATACGCAGTATTTT.

This clonotype was seen more than once but under ten times. The chain joins TRBV12-3 or TRBV12-4 to TRBJ1-5; D perhaps matches TRBD1 (5 bases). The CDR3 length is 13 residues. V was pared by 5 bases and J by 6 bases, with 11 bases between. The CDR3 loop is CASSADSPQPQHF. The CDR3 DNA sequence: TGTGCCAGCAGTGCAGACAGTCCTCAGCCCCAGCATTTT.

J is TRBJ1-1 and V is TRBV6-5; TRBD1 is a possible D gene (5 bases). With 2 bases removed from V and 3 bases from J, the gap between germline ends came to 10 bases. The germline CDR1 and CDR2 sequences are MNHEY and SVGAGI. This CDR3 has 14 residues. The CDR3 region has the DNA TGTGCCAGCAGTTACAATCCGGGGGACACTGAAGCTTTCTTT. The encoded protein is CASSYNPGDTEAFF.

The DNA for the CDR3 is TGCAGTGCTTCGCCGGGACAGCTATACTATGGCTACACCTTC. This encodes CSASPGQLYYGYTF. This chain links TRBV20-1 with TRBJ1-2, with 7 positions matching TRBD1. CDR3 length: 14 amino acids. V was pared by 5 bases and J by 3 bases, with 9 bases of the junction left unmatched. Germline lookup yields CDR1 DFQATT and CDR2 SNEGSKA (reference sequence).

The chain carries TRBV12-5 and TRBJ1-3; D is uncertain. The CDR3 is made up of 17 amino acids. The V gene lost 0 bases and the J gene lost 0 bases, with 12 bases spanning the gap. Germline CDR1 and CDR2: LGHNT and FRNRAP. The CDR3 loop is CASGLVVQPFSGNTIYF. For the CDR3, the DNA is TGTGCTAGTGGTTTGGTAGTACAGCCGTTCTCTGGAAACACCATATATTTT.

This clonotype was counted a few times. V usage is TRBV29-1 and J usage is TRBJ1-3, with a weak D call TRBD1 (6 bases). Germline lookup yields CDR1 SQVTM and CDR2 ANQGSEA. V dropped 3 bases and J dropped 1 base, with 13 bases sitting between them. The CDR3 has 15 residues. The CDR3 is CSVDAQGQSGNTIYF. In nucleotides, the CDR3 is TGCAGCGTTGATGCCCAGGGGCAGTCTGGAAACACCATATATTTT.

The rearrangement links TRBV10-3 to TRBJ1-1, with 9 bases that match TRBD1. V trimming: 6 bases; J trimming: 8 bases; junction bases outside the gene matches: 1. Germline V gene data show CDR1 as ENHRY and CDR2 as SYGVKD. The CDR3 contains 11 residues. CDR3 amino acids: CAIRGTGEAFF. DNA for the CDR3: TGTGCCATCAGGGGGACAGGGGAAGCTTTCTTT.

The chain couples TRBV9 to TRBJ2-1; TRBD2 aligns across 10 bases. The CDR3 runs to 14 residues. V gave up 7 bases and J gave up 8 bases; unmatched junction bases: 9. Germline V CDR1 and CDR2: SGDLS, YYNGEE. The CDR3: CASGTGTSVDEQFF. The CDR3 DNA reads as TGTGCCAGCGGAACCGGGACTAGCGTTGATGAGCAGTTCTTC.

V and J are TRBV6-5 and TRBJ1-1, with a possible D match to TRBD1 (6 bases). V lost 8 bases to trimming and J lost 2 bases, with 12 bases between them. Germline V gene lookup returns CDR1 MNHEY and CDR2 SVGAGI. The CDR3 runs to 13 residues. This chain's CDR3 is CASGEDRNTEAFF. The CDR3 DNA reads as TGTGCCAGCGGGGAGGACAGAAACACTGAAGCTTTCTTT.

The genes are TRBV6-5 and TRBJ1-1; TRBD1 aligns across 7 bases. The germline gives CDR1 MNHEY, CDR2 SVGAGI. This CDR3 has 14 residues. V was clipped by 4 bases and J by 5 bases; unmatched bases: 7. CDR3 in DNA: TGTGCCAGCAGTTCCGACAGGGTCAATACTGAAGCTTTCTTT. Translated: CASSSDRVNTEAFF.

This clonotype was found a few times. V usage is TRBV5-1 and J usage is TRBJ1-5; 9 bases agree with TRBD1. Trimming cost V 4 bases and J 7 bases; bases outside gene matches: 6. The germline V gene encodes CDR1 SGHRS and CDR2 YFSETQ. The CDR3 contains 14 residues. CDR3 sequence reads: CASSMGQGGQPQHF. In DNA form, the CDR3 reads TGCGCCAGCAGCATGGGACAGGGAGGCCAGCCCCAGCATTTT. The entire variable domain, with the rest obtained from reference TRBV5-1 and TRBJ1-5, is as follows: KAGVTQTPRYLIKTRGQQVTLSCSPISGHRSVSWYQQTPGQGLQFLFEYFSETQRNKGNFPGRFSGRQFSNSRSEMNVSTLELGDSALYLCASSMGQGGQPQHFGDGTRLSIL.